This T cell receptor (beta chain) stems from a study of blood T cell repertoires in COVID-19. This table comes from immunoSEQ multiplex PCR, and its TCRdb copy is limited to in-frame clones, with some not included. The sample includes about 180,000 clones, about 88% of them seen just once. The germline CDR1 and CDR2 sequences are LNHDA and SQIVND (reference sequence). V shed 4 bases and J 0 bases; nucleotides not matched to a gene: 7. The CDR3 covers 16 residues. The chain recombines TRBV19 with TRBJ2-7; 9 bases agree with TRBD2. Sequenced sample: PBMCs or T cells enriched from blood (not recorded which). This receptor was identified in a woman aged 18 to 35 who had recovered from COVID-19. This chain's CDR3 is CASSRLAGSSSYEQYF. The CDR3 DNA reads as TGTGCCAGTAGTAGGCTAGCGGGGTCGAGCTCCTACGAGCAGTACTTC.